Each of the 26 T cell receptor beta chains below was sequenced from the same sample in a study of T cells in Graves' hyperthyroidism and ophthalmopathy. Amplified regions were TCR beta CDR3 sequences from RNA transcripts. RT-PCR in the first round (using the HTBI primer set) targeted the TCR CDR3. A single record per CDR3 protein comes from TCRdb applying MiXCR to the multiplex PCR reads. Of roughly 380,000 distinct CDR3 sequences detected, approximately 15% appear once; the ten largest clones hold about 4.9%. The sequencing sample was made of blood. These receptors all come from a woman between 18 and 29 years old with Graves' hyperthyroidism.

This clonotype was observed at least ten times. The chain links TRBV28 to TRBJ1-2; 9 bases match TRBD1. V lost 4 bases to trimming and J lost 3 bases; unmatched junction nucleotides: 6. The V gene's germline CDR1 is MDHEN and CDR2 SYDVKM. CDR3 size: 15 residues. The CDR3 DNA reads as TGTGCCAGCAGTTCCGGGACAGGGTCGGACTATGGCTACACCTTC. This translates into CASSSGTGSDYGYTF.

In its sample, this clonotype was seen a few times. CDR3 amino acids: CASTAEYNSPLHF. In nucleotides, the CDR3 is TGTGCCAGCACCGCGGAGTATAATTCACCCCTCCACTTT. The rearrangement joins TRBV30 to TRBJ1-6, with D unresolved. The CDR3 is made up of 13 amino acids. The germline V gene has CDR1 GTSNPN and CDR2 SVGIG (reference sequence). The V and J ends lost 8 bases and 4 bases respectively, with 12 bases between them.

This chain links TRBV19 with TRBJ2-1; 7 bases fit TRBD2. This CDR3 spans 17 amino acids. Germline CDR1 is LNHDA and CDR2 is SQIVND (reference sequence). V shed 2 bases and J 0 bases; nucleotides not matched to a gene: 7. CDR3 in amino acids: CASSIMGSSGSYNEQFF. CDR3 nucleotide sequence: TGTGCCAGTAGTATAATGGGTTCTAGCGGCTCCTACAATGAGCAGTTCTTC. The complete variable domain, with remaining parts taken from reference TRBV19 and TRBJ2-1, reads DGGITQSPKYLFRKEGQNVTLSCEQNLNHDAMYWYRQDPGQGLRLIYYSQIVNDFQKGDIAEGYSVSREKKESFPLTVTSAQKNPTAFYLCASSIMGSSGSYNEQFFGPGTRLTVL.

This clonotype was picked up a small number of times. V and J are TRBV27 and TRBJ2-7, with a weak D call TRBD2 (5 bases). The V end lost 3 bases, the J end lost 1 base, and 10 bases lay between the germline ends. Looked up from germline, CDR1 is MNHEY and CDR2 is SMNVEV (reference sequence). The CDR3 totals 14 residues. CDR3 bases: TGTGCCAGCAGTTTCGGCGGGCCTTCCTACGAGCAGTACTTC. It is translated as CASSFGGPSYEQYF.

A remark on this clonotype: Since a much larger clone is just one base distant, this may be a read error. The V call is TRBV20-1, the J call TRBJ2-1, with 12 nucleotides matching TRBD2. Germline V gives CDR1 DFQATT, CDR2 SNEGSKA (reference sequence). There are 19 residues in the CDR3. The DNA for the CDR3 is TGCAGTGCTAGAGGTATACTAGCGGGAGGACCTAGCTCCTACAATGAGCAGCTCTTC. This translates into CSARGILAGGPSSYNEQLF.

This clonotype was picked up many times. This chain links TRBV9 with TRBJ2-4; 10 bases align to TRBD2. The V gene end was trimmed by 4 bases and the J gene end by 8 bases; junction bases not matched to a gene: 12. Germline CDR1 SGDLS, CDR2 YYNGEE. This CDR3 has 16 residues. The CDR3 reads CASSPRAGGPWDIQYF. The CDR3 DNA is TGTGCCAGCAGCCCAAGAGCGGGAGGGCCTTGGGACATTCAGTACTTC. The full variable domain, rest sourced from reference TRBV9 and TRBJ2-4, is DSGVTQTPKHLITATGQRVTLRCSPRSGDLSVYWYQQSLDQGLQFLIQYYNGEERAKGNILERFSAQQFPDLHSELNLSSLELGDSALYFCASSPRAGGPWDIQYFGAGTRLSVL.

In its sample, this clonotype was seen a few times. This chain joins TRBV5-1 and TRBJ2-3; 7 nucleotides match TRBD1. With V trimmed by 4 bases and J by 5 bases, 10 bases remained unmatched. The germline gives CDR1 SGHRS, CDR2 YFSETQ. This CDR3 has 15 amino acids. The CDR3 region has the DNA TGCGCCAGCAGCCTACGGGACAGAAATAAAGATACGCAGTATTTT. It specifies CASSLRDRNKDTQYF.

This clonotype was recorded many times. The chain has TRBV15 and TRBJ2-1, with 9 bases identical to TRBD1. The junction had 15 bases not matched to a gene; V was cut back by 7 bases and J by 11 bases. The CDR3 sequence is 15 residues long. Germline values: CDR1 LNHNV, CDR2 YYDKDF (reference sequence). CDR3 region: CATTSPGTGLDKQFF. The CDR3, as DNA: TGTGCCACCACCTCACCCGGGACAGGGTTAGACAAGCAGTTCTTC.

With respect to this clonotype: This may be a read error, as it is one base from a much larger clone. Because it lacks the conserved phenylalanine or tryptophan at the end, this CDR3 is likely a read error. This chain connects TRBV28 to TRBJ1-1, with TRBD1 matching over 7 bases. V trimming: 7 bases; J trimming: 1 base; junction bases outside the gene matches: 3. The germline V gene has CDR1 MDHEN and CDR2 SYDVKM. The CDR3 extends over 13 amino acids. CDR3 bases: TGTGCCAGCACCGACAGGGAGAACACTGAAGCTTTCTCT. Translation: CASTDRENTEAFS.

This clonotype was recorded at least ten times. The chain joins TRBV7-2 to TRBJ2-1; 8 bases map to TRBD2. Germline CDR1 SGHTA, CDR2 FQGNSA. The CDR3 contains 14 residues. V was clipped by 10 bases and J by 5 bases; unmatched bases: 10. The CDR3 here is CATLRAGGHNEQFF. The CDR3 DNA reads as TGTGCCACCCTGAGGGCGGGAGGCCACAATGAGCAGTTCTTC.

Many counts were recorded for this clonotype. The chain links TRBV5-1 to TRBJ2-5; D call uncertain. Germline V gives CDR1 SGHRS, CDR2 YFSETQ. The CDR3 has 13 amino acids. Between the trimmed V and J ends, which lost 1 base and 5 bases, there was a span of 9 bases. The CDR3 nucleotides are TGCGCCAGCAGCTTGTCGACCAGGGAGACCCAGTACTTC. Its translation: CASSLSTRETQYF.

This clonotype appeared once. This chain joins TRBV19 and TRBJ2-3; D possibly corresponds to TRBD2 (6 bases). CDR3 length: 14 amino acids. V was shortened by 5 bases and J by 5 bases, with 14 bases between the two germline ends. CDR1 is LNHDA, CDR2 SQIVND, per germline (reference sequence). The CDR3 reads CASSPTTGRDTQYF. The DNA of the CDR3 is TGTGCCAGTAGTCCTACTACCGGGAGAGATACGCAGTATTTT.

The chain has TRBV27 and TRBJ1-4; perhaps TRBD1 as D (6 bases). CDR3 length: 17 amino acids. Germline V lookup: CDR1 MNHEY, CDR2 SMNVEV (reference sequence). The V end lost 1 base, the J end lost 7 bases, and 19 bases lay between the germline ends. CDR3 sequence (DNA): TGTGCCAGCAGTTTATGGGGGGGGCTCGATTCGCCTGAAAAACTGTTTTTT. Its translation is CASSLWGGLDSPEKLFF.

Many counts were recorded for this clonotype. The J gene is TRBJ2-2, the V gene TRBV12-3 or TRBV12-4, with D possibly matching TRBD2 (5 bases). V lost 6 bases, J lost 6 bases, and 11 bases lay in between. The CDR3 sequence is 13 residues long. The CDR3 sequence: CASSARAAGELFF. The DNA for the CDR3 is TGTGCCAGCAGCGCACGAGCGGCCGGGGAGCTGTTTTTT.

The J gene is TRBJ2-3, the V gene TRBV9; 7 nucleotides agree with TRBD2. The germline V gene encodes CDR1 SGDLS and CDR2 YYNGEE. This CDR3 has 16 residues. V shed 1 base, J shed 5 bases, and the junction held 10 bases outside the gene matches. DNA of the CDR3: TGTGCCAGCAGCGTATCGACCTCGGGGGGAGAAGATACGCAGTATTTT. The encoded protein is CASSVSTSGGEDTQYF.

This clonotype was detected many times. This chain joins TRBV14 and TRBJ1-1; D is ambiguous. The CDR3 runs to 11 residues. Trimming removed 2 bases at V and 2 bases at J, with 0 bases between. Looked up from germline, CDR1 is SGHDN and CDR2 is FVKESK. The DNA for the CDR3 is TGTGCCAGCAGCCAAAACACTGAAGCTTTCTTT. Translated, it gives CASSQNTEAFF.

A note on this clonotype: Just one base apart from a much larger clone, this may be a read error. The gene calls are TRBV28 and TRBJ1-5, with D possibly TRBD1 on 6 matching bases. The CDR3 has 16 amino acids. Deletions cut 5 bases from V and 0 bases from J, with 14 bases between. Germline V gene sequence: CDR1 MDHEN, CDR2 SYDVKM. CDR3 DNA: TGTGCCAGCAGTATAGTCGGGACAAATAGCAATCAGCCCCAGCATTTT. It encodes CASSIVGTNSNQPQHF.

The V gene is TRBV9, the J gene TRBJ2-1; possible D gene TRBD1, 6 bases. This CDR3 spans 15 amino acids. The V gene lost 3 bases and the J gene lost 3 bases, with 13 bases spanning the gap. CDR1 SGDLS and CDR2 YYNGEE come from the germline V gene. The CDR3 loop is CASSATGLGYNEQFF. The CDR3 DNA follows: TGTGCCAGCAGCGCAACAGGGTTAGGCTACAATGAGCAGTTCTTC. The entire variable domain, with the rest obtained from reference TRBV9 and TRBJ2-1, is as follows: DSGVTQTPKHLITATGQRVTLRCSPRSGDLSVYWYQQSLDQGLQFLIQYYNGEERAKGNILERFSAQQFPDLHSELNLSSLELGDSALYFCASSATGLGYNEQFFGPGTRLTVL.

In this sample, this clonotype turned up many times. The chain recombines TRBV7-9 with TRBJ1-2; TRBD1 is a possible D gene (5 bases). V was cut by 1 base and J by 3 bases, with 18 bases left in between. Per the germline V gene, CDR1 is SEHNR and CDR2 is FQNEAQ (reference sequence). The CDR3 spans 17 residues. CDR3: CASSLGALGRNDYGYTF. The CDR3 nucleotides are TGTGCCAGCAGCTTAGGGGCCCTGGGACGGAACGACTATGGCTACACCTTC. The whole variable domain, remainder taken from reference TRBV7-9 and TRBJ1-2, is DTGVSQNPRHKITKRGQNVTFRCDPISEHNRLYWYRQTLGQGPEFLTYFQNEAQLEKSRLLSDRFSAERPKGSFSTLEIQRTEQGDSAMYLCASSLGALGRNDYGYTFGSGTRLTVV.

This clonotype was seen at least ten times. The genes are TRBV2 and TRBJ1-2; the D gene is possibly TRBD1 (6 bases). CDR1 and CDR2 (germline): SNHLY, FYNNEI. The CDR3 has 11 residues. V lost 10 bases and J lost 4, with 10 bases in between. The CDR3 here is CATRGPYGYTF. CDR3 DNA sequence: TGTGCCACCAGGGGCCCCTATGGCTACACCTTC.

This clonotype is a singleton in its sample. DNA of the CDR3: TGCGCCAGCAGCCCGCCCGGGGAGGGGCGTTACTATGGCTACACCTTC. Residues: CASSPPGEGRYYGYTF. The chain has TRBV4-1 and TRBJ1-2, with a weak D call TRBD1 (5 bases). Trimming took 4 bases from V and 3 from J, leaving 18 bases between them. The CDR3 runs 16 residues. Germline V gene data show CDR1 as MGHRA and CDR2 as YSYEKL.

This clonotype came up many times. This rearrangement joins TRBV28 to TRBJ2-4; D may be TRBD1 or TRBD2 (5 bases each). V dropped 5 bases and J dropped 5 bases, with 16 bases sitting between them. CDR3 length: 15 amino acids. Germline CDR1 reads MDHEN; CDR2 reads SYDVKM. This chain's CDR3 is CASSPPAGRENIQYF. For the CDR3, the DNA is TGTGCCAGCAGTCCACCCGCAGGGCGGGAAAACATTCAGTACTTC.

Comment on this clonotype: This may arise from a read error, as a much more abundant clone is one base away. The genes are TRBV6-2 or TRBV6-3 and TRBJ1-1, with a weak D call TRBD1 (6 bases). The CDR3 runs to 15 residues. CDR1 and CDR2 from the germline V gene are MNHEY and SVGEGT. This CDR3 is CASSYSGGLNTGAFF. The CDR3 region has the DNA TGTGCCAGCAGTTACTCGGGGGGGCTGAACACTGGAGCTTTCTTT.

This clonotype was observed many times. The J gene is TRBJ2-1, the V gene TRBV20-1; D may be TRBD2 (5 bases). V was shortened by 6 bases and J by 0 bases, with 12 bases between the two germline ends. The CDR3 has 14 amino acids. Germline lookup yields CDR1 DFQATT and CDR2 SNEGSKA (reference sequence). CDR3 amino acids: CSASSKASYNEQFF. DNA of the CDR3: TGCAGTGCATCTAGCAAAGCCTCCTACAATGAGCAGTTCTTC.

CDR3 protein: CATSDPGQGVSDTQYF. The CDR3, as DNA: TGTGCCACCAGTGACCCGGGACAGGGGGTCTCAGATACGCAGTATTTT. The rearrangement joins TRBV24-1 to TRBJ2-3; TRBD1 aligns across 11 bases. J lost 4 bases, V lost 4 bases, and 6 bases had no gene match. The CDR3 is 16 residues long. Germline V gene sequence: CDR1 KGHDR, CDR2 SFDVKD.

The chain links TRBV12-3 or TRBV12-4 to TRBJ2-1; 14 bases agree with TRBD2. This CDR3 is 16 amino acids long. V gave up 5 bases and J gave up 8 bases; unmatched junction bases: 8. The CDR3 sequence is CASSPTSGRARDEQFF. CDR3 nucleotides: TGTGCCAGCAGTCCGACTAGCGGGAGGGCCCGCGATGAGCAGTTCTTC.